This TCR beta chain is from a study of Tregs in tolerant kidney transplant recipients. As for this clone: Antigen unknown.

The CDR3 consists of 16 residues. Germline V gives CDR1 SGHTA, CDR2 FQGNSA. V lost 1 base, J lost 0 bases, and 12 bases lay in between. Overall study results and limits: Activated donor B cell expansion appeared to reveal the most relevant donor-specific TCRbeta repertoire. Few patients were studied, so findings need validation in larger groups.

The repertoire was sequenced with immunoSEQ multiplex PCR; TCRdb's copy has only in-frame clones and lacks some. The sample lists under 100,000 clones; around nine tenths were seen once. Sequencing was done on a sample of CD8+ T cells from blood. The receptor was isolated from a human donor in good health. The chain is built from TRBV7-2 and TRBJ2-5, with D perhaps TRBD1 or TRBD2 (5 bases each). The CDR3 sequence is CASSLVGARYQETQYF. As DNA, the CDR3 is TGTGCCAGCAGCTTAGTCGGGGCGAGATACCAAGAGACCCAGTACTTC.